Listed here is a single T cell receptor beta chain. The data belong to a study of sequential checkpoint blockade in melanoma. For the study at large: Arm A got nivolumab then ipilimumab; arm B the reverse, 1:1.

Treatment here: randomized to nivolumab then ipilimumab (arm A) or the reverse (arm B). DNA-damaging chemotherapy had not been given to any patient beforehand. Sorted cells were live CD3+CD8+, lacking CD19 and CD56, from PBMCs. Clones were read by immunoSEQ multiplex PCR, and TCRdb kept only the in-frame ones, dropping some. This repertoire shows fewer than 35,000 clones, about 86% found once; its top ten account for over 20%. The CDR3 is 15 residues long. In germline, CDR1 is MRHNA, CDR2 SNTAGT. J gave up 3 bases and V 5 bases, and 3 bases lay outside the gene matches. The clonotype was recovered from a human donor with melanoma. V gene TRBV6-4 combines with J gene TRBJ1-4; 10 bases match TRBD1. Sequencing used CD8+ T cells sorted from blood (inferred from file names), obtained from a patient given nivolumab and ipilimumab in sequence. The CDR3 sequence: CASSPGTGANEKLFF. The CDR3 DNA follows: TGTGCCAGCAGTCCCGGGACAGGGGCTAATGAAAAACTGTTTTTT.